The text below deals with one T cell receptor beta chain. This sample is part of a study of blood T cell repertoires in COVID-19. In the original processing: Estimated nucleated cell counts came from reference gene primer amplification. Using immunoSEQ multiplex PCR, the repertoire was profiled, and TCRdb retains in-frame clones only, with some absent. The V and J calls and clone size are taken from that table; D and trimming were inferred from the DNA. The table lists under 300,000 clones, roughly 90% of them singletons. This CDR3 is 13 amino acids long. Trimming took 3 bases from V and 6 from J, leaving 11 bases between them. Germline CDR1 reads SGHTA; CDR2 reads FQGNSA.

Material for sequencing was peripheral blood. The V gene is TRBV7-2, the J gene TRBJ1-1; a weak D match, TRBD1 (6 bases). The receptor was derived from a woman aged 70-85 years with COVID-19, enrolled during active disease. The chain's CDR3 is CASSFLQGAEAFF. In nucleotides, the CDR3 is TGTGCCAGCAGCTTCCTACAGGGCGCTGAAGCTTTCTTT. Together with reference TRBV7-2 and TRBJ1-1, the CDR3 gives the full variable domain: GAGVSQSPSNKVTEKGKDVELRCDPISGHTALYWYRQSLGQGLEFLIYFQGNSAPDKSGLPSDRFSAERTGGSVSTLTIQRTQQEDSAVYLCASSFLQGAEAFFGQGTRLTVV.